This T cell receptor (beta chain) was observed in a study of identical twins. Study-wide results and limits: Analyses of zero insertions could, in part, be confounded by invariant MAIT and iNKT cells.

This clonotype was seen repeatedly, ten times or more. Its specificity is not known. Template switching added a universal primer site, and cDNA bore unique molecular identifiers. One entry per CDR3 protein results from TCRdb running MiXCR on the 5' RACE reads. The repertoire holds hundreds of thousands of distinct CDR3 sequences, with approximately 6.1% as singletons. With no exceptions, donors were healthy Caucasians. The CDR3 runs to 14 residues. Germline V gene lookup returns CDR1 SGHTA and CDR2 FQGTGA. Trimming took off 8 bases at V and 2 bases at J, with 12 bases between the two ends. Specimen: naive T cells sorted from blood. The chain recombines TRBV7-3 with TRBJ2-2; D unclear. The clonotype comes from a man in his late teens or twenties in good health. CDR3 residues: CASGRNYNTGELFF. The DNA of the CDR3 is TGTGCCAGCGGCAGGAATTATAACACCGGGGAGCTGTTTTTT.